The 22 T cell receptor beta chains reported below all come from one sample, sequenced in a study of CD8 T cells in Susac syndrome. Random hexamers were used to reverse transcribe an amount of about 0.45 to 1 ug RNA. MiXCR was run by TCRdb on the immunoSEQ multiplex PCR reads, yielding one entry per CDR3 protein. There are some 63,000 distinct CDR3 sequences in the sample; about 94% occur only once, and 0.5% to 0.6% lies in the top ten. Source material: CD8+ T cells from PBMCs. These receptors all stem from a human donor with multiple sclerosis.

The gene calls are TRBV27 and TRBJ2-1; tentatively, D is TRBD1 or TRBD2 (5 bases each). The CDR3 contains 18 residues. Germline loops: CDR1 MNHEY, CDR2 SMNVEV (reference sequence). V was shortened by 0 bases and J by 5 bases, with 20 bases between the two germline ends. DNA for the CDR3: TGTGCCAGCAGTTTATCAGGGCCCGGGGCCCGCTTAAACAATGAGCAGTTCTTC. Residues: CASSLSGPGARLNNEQFF.

The V gene is TRBV29-1, the J gene TRBJ2-7, with 10 bases identical to TRBD1. CDR3 size: 14 residues. Germline V gene lookup returns CDR1 SQVTM and CDR2 ANQGSEA. V lost 7 bases and J lost 1; bases outside the gene matches: 7. The CDR3 here is CSAWGTGASYEQYF. The CDR3 nucleotides read TGCAGCGCGTGGGGGACAGGGGCGTCCTACGAGCAGTACTTC.

V and J are TRBV24-1 and TRBJ2-1; TRBD1 matches at 10 bases. This CDR3 region has 17 residues. Per the germline V gene, CDR1 is KGHDR and CDR2 is SFDVKD. V was clipped by 6 bases and J by 4 bases; unmatched bases: 11. The DNA for the CDR3 is TGTGCCACCAGTCAAAGAACTGGGGACAGGGGTTACAATGAGCAGTTCTTC. This encodes CATSQRTGDRGYNEQFF.

V gene TRBV4-1 combines with J gene TRBJ2-7; D call uncertain. The germline V gene encodes CDR1 MGHRA and CDR2 YSYEKL. Trimming took 1 base from V and 1 from J, leaving 11 bases between them. This CDR3 contains 15 residues. CDR3 DNA: TGCGCCAGCAGCCAAGTGGCCAGTATATCCTACGAGCAGTACTTC. It encodes CASSQVASISYEQYF.

This chain connects TRBV9 to TRBJ2-1; TRBD1 matches 9 bases. J was trimmed by 6 bases and V by 4 bases; bases with no gene match: 8. This CDR3 is 15 amino acids long. The germline CDR1 and CDR2 sequences are SGDLS and YYNGEE. CDR3 amino acids: CASSPGTGSLNEQFF. CDR3 in DNA: TGTGCCAGCAGCCCAGGGACAGGGTCCCTCAATGAGCAGTTCTTC.

This rearrangement joins TRBV15 to TRBJ1-1, with D perhaps TRBD1 (5 bases). The CDR3 has 15 residues. The germline CDR1 and CDR2 sequences are LNHNV and YYDKDF (reference sequence). The V end lost 1 base, the J end lost 4 bases, and 13 bases lay between the germline ends. The CDR3 reads CATSRVRGIGTEAFF. The CDR3 DNA sequence: TGTGCCACCAGCAGAGTTCGGGGGATAGGCACTGAAGCTTTCTTT.

The CDR3 region is CATQVTGGRTYEQYF. The CDR3 DNA reads as TGTGCCACCCAGGTGACAGGGGGCCGTACCTACGAGCAGTACTTC. This chain links TRBV27 with TRBJ2-7, with 10 bases that match TRBD1. Trimming took 10 bases from V and 2 from J; bases not matched to a gene: 11. The CDR3 is made up of 15 amino acids. Germline V lookup: CDR1 MNHEY, CDR2 SMNVEV (reference sequence).

The rearrangement joins TRBV29-1 to TRBJ2-2, with D tentatively TRBD1 or TRBD2 (5 bases each). The CDR3 has 15 residues. CDR1 is SQVTM and CDR2 is ANQGSEA in the germline V gene. The germline V and J ends were trimmed by 1 base and 3 bases, with 12 bases remaining between them. The CDR3 coding sequence is TGCAGCGTTGAAGTTAGGGGACGGTACACCGGGGAGCTGTTTTTT. Its translation: CSVEVRGRYTGELFF.

This clonotype came up once. The chain has TRBV7-9 and TRBJ2-7; 8 positions match TRBD1. Germline CDR1 is SEHNR and CDR2 is FQNEAQ (reference sequence). The CDR3 contains 13 residues. The ends lost 10 bases at V and 5 bases at J; junction bases unmatched: 10. The chain's CDR3 is CATDRGFVHEQYF. In DNA, the CDR3 is TGTGCCACCGACAGGGGCTTCGTCCACGAGCAGTACTTC.

The chain couples TRBV5-6 to TRBJ1-2; no firm D call. CDR3 length: 14 amino acids. V gave up 0 bases and J gave up 4 bases, with 10 bases separating them. Per the germline V gene, CDR1 is SGHDT and CDR2 is YYEEEE. CDR3 in DNA: TGTGCCAGCAGCTTGGCCGAGCCAGTCTATGGCTACACCTTC. Its protein product is CASSLAEPVYGYTF.

Here the CDR3 reads CSARTGQGGSPLHF. CDR3 nucleotides: TGCAGTGCTAGAACCGGACAGGGCGGTTCACCCCTCCACTTT. The V gene is TRBV20-1, the J gene TRBJ1-6; 8 positions agree with TRBD1. In germline, CDR1 is DFQATT, CDR2 SNEGSKA (reference sequence). V gave up 2 bases and J gave up 9 bases; unmatched junction bases: 6. The CDR3 covers 14 residues.

The chain is built from TRBV24-1 and TRBJ2-5, with TRBD1 identical over 9 bases. CDR3 length equals 16 residues. CDR1 KGHDR and CDR2 SFDVKD come from the germline V gene. After removal of 4 bases from V and 2 bases from J, the junction contained 7 bases not matched to a gene. The CDR3 DNA is TGTGCCACCAGTGACTTACAGGGGGCTGATCAAGAGACCCAGTACTTC. The encoded protein is CATSDLQGADQETQYF.

The gene calls are TRBV20-1 and TRBJ2-7, with a tentative D call TRBD2 (6 bases). Germline CDR1 DFQATT, CDR2 SNEGSKA (reference sequence). With 0 bases removed from V and 5 bases from J, the gap between germline ends came to 11 bases. The CDR3 is 13 amino acids. CDR3 sequence: CSARDREPDEQYF. The CDR3, as DNA: TGCAGTGCTAGAGACCGGGAGCCCGACGAGCAGTACTTC.

This clonotype showed up just once. V gene TRBV7-9 combines with J gene TRBJ2-7; TRBD1 might be the D (6 bases). V was trimmed by 11 bases and J by 5 bases, leaving 16 bases between them. CDR1 SEHNR and CDR2 FQNEAQ come from the germline V gene (reference sequence). There are 12 residues in the CDR3. The CDR3 here is CASSQGFHEQYF. The CDR3, as DNA: TGTGCCTCCAGCCAGGGGTTCCACGAGCAGTACTTC.

The chain carries TRBV7-3 and TRBJ2-7; the match to TRBD1 covers 7 bases. The CDR3 consists of 14 residues. The V and J ends lost 5 bases and 2 bases, in that order; junction bases with no gene match: 6. From germline, CDR1 is SGHTA and CDR2 FQGTGA. The CDR3 region is CASSQGQRAYEQYF. DNA of the CDR3: TGTGCCAGCAGCCAGGGACAGAGAGCCTACGAGCAGTACTTC.

V is TRBV28 and J is TRBJ1-2; 8 bases fit TRBD1. V lost 6 bases and J lost 4; bases outside the gene matches: 7. This CDR3 region has 14 residues. Germline values: CDR1 MDHEN, CDR2 SYDVKM. CDR3 sequence: CASRSGGAGYGYTF. The CDR3 nucleotides are TGTGCCAGCAGGTCAGGGGGCGCTGGCTATGGCTACACCTTC.

The J gene is TRBJ1-1, the V gene TRBV29-1; D call uncertain. The germline CDR1 and CDR2 sequences are SQVTM and ANQGSEA. The germline V and J ends were trimmed by 6 bases and 6 bases, with 17 bases remaining between them. CDR3 size: 13 residues. The CDR3 DNA reads TGCAGCGTGCCTAGGGAGGGAGGCGCTGAAGCTTTCTTT. Its translation is CSVPREGGAEAFF.

The rearrangement links TRBV9 to TRBJ2-7; D may be TRBD1 or TRBD2 (6 bases each). CDR1 is SGDLS, CDR2 YYNGEE, per germline. The CDR3 length is 14 residues. The V end lost 0 bases, the J end lost 7 bases, and 14 bases lay between the germline ends. The DNA for the CDR3 is TGTGCCAGCAGCGTAGGGTGGGGGGCGCATGAGCAGTACTTC. It translates to CASSVGWGAHEQYF.

This sequence joins TRBV4-2 and TRBJ2-7; D is uncertain. V shed 1 base and J shed 7 bases, with 14 bases lying between them. The CDR3 length is 14 residues. CDR1 is LGHNA and CDR2 is YNFKEQ in the germline V gene. The DNA for the CDR3 is TGTGCCAGCAGCCAAGTAGCCGATCTTGGAGAGCAGTACTTC. It encodes CASSQVADLGEQYF.

This clonotype showed up just once. The chain combines TRBV20-1 with TRBJ1-5; 7 nucleotides line up with TRBD1. The germline V gene encodes CDR1 DFQATT and CDR2 SNEGSKA (reference sequence). Trimming cost V 4 bases and J 7 bases; bases outside gene matches: 13. The CDR3 loop spans 15 amino acids. CDR3 loop: CSATEPGQFLQPQHF. In nucleotides, the CDR3 is TGCAGTGCTACGGAACCGGGACAGTTTCTACAGCCCCAGCATTTT.

The chain is built from TRBV5-6 and TRBJ1-2; weak D call: TRBD1 (6 bases). Germline V gene data show CDR1 as SGHDT and CDR2 as YYEEEE. V dropped 5 bases and J dropped 3 bases, with 17 bases sitting between them. The CDR3 covers 15 residues. CDR3 protein: CASRDVSGGYYGYTF. The CDR3 DNA is TGTGCCAGCAGAGACGTCTCTGGGGGCTACTATGGCTACACCTTC.

CDR3 protein: CAWSPTGRPEAFF. The CDR3 DNA follows: TGTGCCTGGAGTCCGACAGGGAGGCCGGAAGCTTTCTTT. V and J are TRBV30 and TRBJ1-1, with 7 bases aligning to TRBD1. Trimming took 2 bases from V and 8 from J; bases not matched to a gene: 8. Per the germline V gene, CDR1 is GTSNPN and CDR2 is SVGIG (reference sequence). The CDR3 runs 13 residues. The whole variable domain, filled in from reference TRBV30 and TRBJ1-1, reads SQTIHQWPATLVQPVGSPLSLECTVEGTSNPNLYWYRQAAGRGLQLLFYSVGIGQISSEVPQNLSASRPQDRQFILSSKKLLLSDSGFYLCAWSPTGRPEAFFGQGTRLTVV.